These 11 T cell receptor beta chains were all obtained from the same sample, sequenced in a study of blood T cell repertoires in COVID-19. The table came from immunoSEQ multiplex PCR; TCRdb's copy has only in-frame clones and leaves some out. The table includes 150,000 to 200,000 clones, around 76% detected once. The sequenced material came from peripheral blood. These receptors all come from a woman aged 70-85 years with acute or convalescent COVID-19.

The V gene is TRBV29-1, the J gene TRBJ2-2; unclear D gene. The germline V gene has CDR1 SQVTM and CDR2 ANQGSEA. The CDR3 runs 12 residues. V gave up 4 bases and J gave up 1 base, with 4 bases separating them. The CDR3 DNA is TGCAGCGTTGGACAGAACACCGGGGAGCTGTTTTTT. This gives the protein CSVGQNTGELFF.

The chain uses TRBV11-2 and TRBJ1-4; 8 bases are a match to TRBD1. Germline CDR1 is SGHAT and CDR2 is FQNNGV. Unmatched junction bases numbered 4, after V lost 1 base and J lost 0 bases. The CDR3 is 17 amino acids. The CDR3 DNA reads TGTGCCAGCAGCTTAGGACAGGGGCTTGCAACTAATGAAAAACTGTTTTTT. Translation gives CASSLGQGLATNEKLFF. The full variable domain, its missing parts supplied by reference TRBV11-2 and TRBJ1-4, is EAGVAQSPRYKIIEKRQSVAFWCNPISGHATLYWYQQILGQGPKLLIQFQNNGVVDDSQLPKDRFSAERLKGVDSTLKIQPAKLEDSAVYLCASSLGQGLATNEKLFFGSGTQLSVL.

This chain joins TRBV7-2 and TRBJ1-2, with TRBD1 matching 9 bases. The CDR3 extends over 14 amino acids. The J segment lost 5 bases and the V segment lost 5 bases, leaving 6 bases of the junction unmatched. Germline values: CDR1 SGHTA, CDR2 FQGNSA. Here the CDR3 DNA reads TGTGCCAGCAGCCCTTATGGGACAGGGTATGGCTACACCTTC. Protein sequence: CASSPYGTGYGYTF.

The chain joins TRBV25-1 to TRBJ1-4; TRBD1 agrees at 7 bases. The germline CDR1 and CDR2 sequences are MGHDK and SYGVNS. V shed 1 base, J shed 8 bases, and the junction held 4 bases outside the gene matches. The CDR3 is 14 amino acids. The CDR3 nucleotides read TGTGCCAGCAGTGAATGGAGGGGGCCGGAAAAACTGTTTTTT. Translating it yields CASSEWRGPEKLFF.

This chain joins TRBV28 and TRBJ1-4; D unclear. Germline-derived CDR1 and CDR2 are MDHEN and SYDVKM. CDR3 length: 14 amino acids. V was shortened by 3 bases and J by 3 bases, with 8 bases between the two germline ends. This CDR3 is CASSFVQSNEKLFF. In DNA form, the CDR3 reads TGTGCCAGCAGTTTTGTACAGTCTAATGAAAAACTGTTTTTT.

This chain connects TRBV2 to TRBJ2-1, with 7 nucleotides matching TRBD1. The CDR3 has 14 amino acids. Germline CDR1 SNHLY, CDR2 FYNNEI. V dropped 4 bases and J dropped 4; count of bases not matched to a gene: 4. CDR3 coding DNA: TGTGCCAGCAGTGGGGACAGAGCTTACAATGAGCAGTTCTTC. It is translated as CASSGDRAYNEQFF.

The V and J genes are TRBV18 and TRBJ2-7, with 7 bases identical to TRBD2. The trim removed 4 bases at V and 0 bases at J, leaving 0 bases unmatched. Per germline, CDR1 KGHSH and CDR2 LQKENI. CDR3 size: 13 residues. The CDR3 DNA sequence: TGTGCCAGCTCACTAGCGGGCTCCTACGAGCAGTACTTC. It is translated as CASSLAGSYEQYF.

V usage is TRBV11-3 and J usage is TRBJ1-5; 8 nucleotides match TRBD1. The CDR3 runs 17 residues. The J segment lost 0 bases and the V segment lost 8 bases, leaving 12 bases of the junction unmatched. Germline V gives CDR1 SGHNT, CDR2 YENEEA. In DNA, the CDR3 is TGTGCCAGCGGGAGACAGGGGACTCTTTATAGCAATCAGCCCCAGCATTTT. This gives the protein CASGRQGTLYSNQPQHF.

V is TRBV3-1 (or the pseudogene TRBV3-2) and J is TRBJ2-2, with 9 bases aligning to TRBD2. Germline CDR1 reads LGHDT; CDR2 reads YNNKEL (reference sequence). J was trimmed by 3 bases and V by 0 bases; bases with no gene match: 8. The CDR3 spans 18 residues. DNA of the CDR3: TGTGCCAGCAGCCAAGAATCTCCACTAGCGGGTTACACCGGGGAGCTGTTTTTT. This encodes CASSQESPLAGYTGELFF.

This clone was picked up a small number of times. This chain links TRBV4-3 with TRBJ1-1; D is perhaps TRBD1 (5 bases). The CDR3 extends over 16 amino acids. Germline V CDR1 and CDR2: LGHNA, YSLEER. V was cut by 2 bases and J by 4 bases, with 17 bases left in between. In DNA, the CDR3 is TGCGCCAGCAGCCAAACGGCGGCGGGGCTTGGCACTGAAGCTTTCTTT. Residues: CASSQTAAGLGTEAFF.

The J gene is TRBJ2-5, the V gene TRBV3-1 (or the pseudogene TRBV3-2); 10 nucleotides match TRBD1. In germline, CDR1 is LGHDT, CDR2 YNNKEL (reference sequence). V lost 4 bases to trimming and J lost 4 bases; unmatched junction nucleotides: 6. CDR3 length equals 15 residues. The CDR3 protein is CASSLRRDRGETQYF. For the CDR3, the DNA is TGTGCCAGCAGCCTCCGCCGGGACAGGGGAGAGACCCAGTACTTC.